These T cell receptor beta chains were read from a single sample in a study of blood T cell repertoires in COVID-19. Generated by immunoSEQ multiplex PCR, the TCRdb table keeps only in-frame clones and is missing some. The sample lists some 400,000 clones, 90% occurring once. Sequencing was done on a sample of peripheral blood. The source of these receptors is a man aged 18 to 29 with active or convalescent COVID-19. The CDR3 runs from the conserved cysteine through the conserved F or W. Fields, in order: clone size, V gene, J gene, CDR3 length, D gene, CDR3 DNA, CDR3 protein. The D gene is left open where the match is weak. Clone size is given for some rows only: seen once, a few or many times, or a class if the clone is expanded.

>NA|TRBV28|TRBJ2-2|13|NA
TGTGCCAGCAGTCGCGGTCGTGGCGGGGAGCTGTTTTTT
CASSRGRGGELFF
>NA|TRBV7-6|TRBJ2-1|16|NA
TGTGCCAGCAGCAGCCTATACAGGTGGAGTAACAATGAGCAGTTCTTC
CASSSLYRWSNNEQFF
>NA|TRBV7-2|TRBJ2-4|15|NA
TGTGCCAGCAGCTCAGGGGCCAGGGCGATGGGCATTCAGTACTTC
CASSSGARAMGIQYF
>NA|TRBV3-1/TRBV3-2|TRBJ2-2|17|TRBD2
TGTGCCAGCAGCCAAGACGGACTAGCCGGCCGCACCGGGGAGCTGTTTTTT
CASSQDGLAGRTGELFF
>NA|TRBV9|TRBJ2-7|13|NA
TGTGCCAGCAGCGTGGCCGGGTATGGCGAGCAGTACTTC
CASSVAGYGEQYF
>once|TRBV7-2|TRBJ2-5|14|NA
TGTGCCAGCAGCTCCCAGCGGACCCAAGAGACCCAGTACTTC
CASSSQRTQETQYF
>NA|TRBV4-1|TRBJ1-3|16|NA
TGCGCCAGCAGCCAAGACAGGGTTGGCTCTGGAAACACCATATATTTT
CASSQDRVGSGNTIYF
>NA|TRBV7-3|TRBJ2-1|15|NA
TGTGCCAGCAGCCACGGGGGATGGACCTACAATGAGCAGTTCTTC
CASSHGGWTYNEQFF
>few|TRBV7-8|TRBJ1-4|12|NA
TGTGCCAGCAGCCGTCTGACAGGAAAACTGTTTTTT
CASSRLTGKLFF
>once|TRBV21-1|TRBJ2-3|11|NA
TGTGCCAGCAGCAAGGGGGGTACGCAGTATTTT
CASSKGGTQYF
>NA|TRBV4-2|TRBJ1-2|13|TRBD1
TGTGCCAGCAGTAGGACAGGCCAGTATGGCTACACCTTC
CASSRTGQYGYTF
>NA|TRBV28|TRBJ1-1|14|NA
TGTGCCAGCAGTCCCCGCGGAAGGAACACTGAAGCTTTCTTT
CASSPRGRNTEAFF
>many|TRBV11-2|TRBJ2-1|16|TRBD2
TGTGCCAGCAGCTGGCGACTAGCGGGAGTCGGCAATGAGCAGTTCTTC
CASSWRLAGVGNEQFF
>once|TRBV5-1|TRBJ1-3|15|TRBD1
TGCGCCAGCAGCTCACAGGGGGCATCTGGAAACACCATATATTTT
CASSSQGASGNTIYF
>NA|TRBV11-2|TRBJ1-4|13|NA
TGTGCCAGCAGCCGGGGGGGGTATGAAAAACTGTTTTTT
CASSRGGYEKLFF
>NA|TRBV3-1/TRBV3-2|TRBJ1-1|14|TRBD1
TGTGCCAGCAGCCCCGGACAGGGGAACACTGAAGCTTTCTTT
CASSPGQGNTEAFF
>NA|TRBV6-5|TRBJ1-4|14|NA
TGTGCCAGCAGCCGCGGGAGCCTAAATGGAAAACTGTTTTTT
CASSRGSLNGKLFF
>NA|TRBV6-4|TRBJ1-2|16|TRBD1
TGTGCCAGCAGTGATACAACGGGGACAGGGATATATGGCTACACCTTC
CASSDTTGTGIYGYTF
>NA|TRBV7-2|TRBJ2-5|14|TRBD2
TGTGCCAGCAGCGTACAACTAGCGTGGGAGACCCAGTACTTC
CASSVQLAWETQYF
>NA|TRBV20-1|TRBJ2-3|10|NA
TGCAGTGCTAAAGCCGATACGCAGTATTTT
CSAKADTQYF
>NA|TRBV27|TRBJ2-1|14|NA
TGTGCCAGCAGTTTATCGATGGCAGGCAATGAGCAGTTCTTC
CASSLSMAGNEQFF
>NA|TRBV7-2|TRBJ2-7|16|NA
TGTGCCAGCAGCTCAAACTCCTGGACAGTGCTATACGAGCAGTACTTC
CASSSNSWTVLYEQYF
>NA|TRBV6-2/TRBV6-3|TRBJ2-7|14|NA
TGTGCCAGCAGTTACGGGCCGTCTCCCTACGAGCAGTACTTC
CASSYGPSPYEQYF
>NA|TRBV27|TRBJ2-1|16|TRBD2
TGTGCCAGCAGCTCAATTACCGGGACTAAAATAAATGAGCAGTTCTTC
CASSSITGTKINEQFF
>NA|TRBV3-1/TRBV3-2|TRBJ2-2|18|TRBD2
TGTGCCAGCAGCCTGACCCTCGGTAGCGGGGGGAACACCGGGGAGCTGTTTTTT
CASSLTLGSGGNTGELFF
>few|TRBV2|TRBJ2-1|13|TRBD2
TGTGCCAGCGGACTAGAAAAGTACAATGAGCAGTTCTTC
CASGLEKYNEQFF
>NA|TRBV3-1/TRBV3-2|TRBJ1-1|14|NA
TGTGCCAGCAGCCGCGTCGGGGGGGACACTGAAGCTTTCTTT
CASSRVGGDTEAFF
>NA|TRBV7-7|TRBJ1-2|11|NA
TGTGCCAGCAGCCAAGGAGGACGCTACACCTTC
CASSQGGRYTF
>NA|TRBV19|TRBJ2-5|15|TRBD2
TGTGCCAGTAGTGCCAAGACTAGCGGGAGTGCGACCCAGTACTTC
CASSAKTSGSATQYF
>NA|TRBV2|TRBJ1-6|14|NA
TGTGCCACCCTATTAGACTCCTATAATTCACCCCTCCACTTT
CATLLDSYNSPLHF
>NA|TRBV18|TRBJ1-5|15|NA
TGTGCCAGCTCACTACGGACGGGGAGCAATCAGCCCCAGCATTTT
CASSLRTGSNQPQHF
>NA|TRBV5-1|TRBJ2-5|13|NA
TGCGCCAGCAGCTTGGGACTGCAAGAGACCCAGTACTTC
CASSLGLQETQYF
>NA|TRBV6-5|TRBJ2-1|16|TRBD1
TGTGCCAGCAGTTACTCCCCCGGGACAGGGGGGTCTGAGCAGTTCTTC
CASSYSPGTGGSEQFF